The rows below give T cell receptor beta chains drawn from one sample of a study of Ad26.COV2.S vaccination and SARS-CoV-2 variants. The repertoire was sequenced with immunoSEQ multiplex PCR; TCRdb's copy has only in-frame clones and lacks some. The table has over 400,000 clones, 89% seen once. This sample comprised peripheral blood, obtained in a trial of Ad26.COV2.S vaccine versus placebo. These receptor sequences come from a person aged 18-65 years who received the Ad26.COV2.S COVID-19 vaccine or a placebo. CDR3s include the opening cysteine and the closing phenylalanine or tryptophan. D genes are given only for firm matches. Size tells how often a clone was seen (once, few, many) or the class of an expanded clone, and some rows leave it out.

D: .
J: TRBJ1-4
V: TRBV4-1
length: 15
size: .
DNA: TGCGCCAGCAGCCAAGATACCAGGGTCGGGGAAAAACTGTTTTTT
CDR3: CASSQDTRVGEKLFF

D: .
J: TRBJ1-6
V: TRBV28
length: 11
size: .
DNA: TGTGCCAGCAGTCAGAATTCACCCCTCCACTTT
CDR3: CASSQNSPLHF

D: TRBD2
J: TRBJ2-1
V: TRBV7-9
length: 15
size: .
DNA: TGTGCCAGCAGCTTAGAAAGCGGGAGTGGGAATGAGCAGTTCTTC
CDR3: CASSLESGSGNEQFF

D: TRBD1
J: TRBJ2-5
V: TRBV18
length: 16
size: .
DNA: TGTGCCAGCTCTTGGGTTTTACAGGGGAGCGGAGAGACCCAGTACTTC
CDR3: CASSWVLQGSGETQYF

D: TRBD1
J: TRBJ1-4
V: TRBV7-9
length: 14
size: .
DNA: TGTGCCAGCAGCCTTGGGAGGGACAGAGAAAAACTGTTTTTT
CDR3: CASSLGRDREKLFF

D: .
J: TRBJ1-3
V: TRBV5-1
length: 15
size: few
DNA: TGCGCCAGCAGCCTACAGGGTCGCTCTGGAAACACCATATATTTT
CDR3: CASSLQGRSGNTIYF

D: TRBD1
J: TRBJ2-5
V: TRBV4-3
length: 14
size: .
DNA: TGCGCCAGCAGCGTCGGCAGGGGGCGAGAGACCCAGTACTTC
CDR3: CASSVGRGRETQYF

D: .
J: TRBJ2-1
V: TRBV19
length: 14
size: .
DNA: TGTGCCAGTAGTATGATGCCGGGACACAATGAGCAGTTCTTC
CDR3: CASSMMPGHNEQFF

D: .
J: TRBJ1-2
V: TRBV19
length: 13
size: once
DNA: TGTGCCAGTAGCTCCGGGACGGACTATGGCTACACCTTC
CDR3: CASSSGTDYGYTF

D: .
J: TRBJ2-1
V: TRBV11-2
length: 13
size: .
DNA: TGTGCCAGCACACAGGGAATCTACAATGAGCAGTTCTTC
CDR3: CASTQGIYNEQFF

D: .
J: TRBJ2-5
V: TRBV24-1
length: 13
size: .
DNA: TGTGCCACCAGTGATCCAGGGGCAGAGACCCAGTACTTC
CDR3: CATSDPGAETQYF

D: .
J: TRBJ2-5
V: TRBV11-2
length: 15
size: .
DNA: TGTGCCAGCAGCTTACTGGCGCATCGTCTAGAGACCCAGTACTTC
CDR3: CASSLLAHRLETQYF

D: .
J: TRBJ1-1
V: TRBV19
length: 16
size: .
DNA: TGTGCCAGTAGTATATTTACAGGCCCCCTGGCCACTGAAGCTTTCTTT
CDR3: CASSIFTGPLATEAFF

D: .
J: TRBJ2-1
V: TRBV5-1
length: 14
size: .
DNA: TGCGCCAGCAGCTTGGCCCGGGAGTATTTGGAGCAGTTCTTC
CDR3: CASSLAREYLEQFF

D: TRBD1
J: TRBJ1-2
V: TRBV5-8
length: 14
size: few
DNA: TGTGCCAGCAGCTCCCCGGACAGGGCGTATGGCTACACCTTC
CDR3: CASSSPDRAYGYTF

D: .
J: TRBJ2-1
V: TRBV7-8
length: 14
size: .
DNA: TGTGCCAGCAGCTTGGAAAAATCCTACAATGAGCAGTTCTTC
CDR3: CASSLEKSYNEQFF

D: TRBD2
J: TRBJ2-4
V: TRBV7-2
length: 13
size: .
DNA: TGTGCCAGCAGCTTTGAGCGGGAAGGCATTCAGTACTTC
CDR3: CASSFEREGIQYF

D: .
J: TRBJ2-1
V: TRBV7-9
length: 17
size: .
DNA: TGTGCCAGCAGCTTAATCCGGCCAGGAGGGAGCTACAATGAGCAGTTCTTC
CDR3: CASSLIRPGGSYNEQFF

D: .
J: TRBJ2-7
V: TRBV15
length: 14
size: .
DNA: TGTGCCACCAGCAGAGGAGGGGACAATGGCGAGCAGTACTTC
CDR3: CATSRGGDNGEQYF

D: .
J: TRBJ1-2
V: TRBV13
length: 16
size: .
DNA: TGTGCCAGCAGCACTTCCGGGACCCGAGCTAACTATGGCTACACCTTC
CDR3: CASSTSGTRANYGYTF

D: TRBD2
J: TRBJ2-1
V: TRBV7-2
length: 17
size: once
DNA: TGTGCCAGCAGCTTAGCGCGGGAGGGCCCTGGGGGGAATGAGCAGTTCTTC
CDR3: CASSLAREGPGGNEQFF

D: .
J: TRBJ1-3
V: TRBV9
length: 14
size: .
DNA: TGTGCCAGCAGCGCCGGGACGGTTGGAAACACCATATATTTT
CDR3: CASSAGTVGNTIYF

D: TRBD1
J: TRBJ1-5
V: TRBV19
length: 15
size: .
DNA: TGTGCCAGTAGTATGGCTAGGACAGGGACCCAGCCCCAGCATTTT
CDR3: CASSMARTGTQPQHF

D: .
J: TRBJ2-7
V: TRBV5-1
length: 16
size: .
DNA: TGCGCCAGCACCCCGAGCCCGGGGGCGAGGTCCTACGAGCAGTACTTC
CDR3: CASTPSPGARSYEQYF

D: TRBD1
J: TRBJ1-2
V: TRBV7-2
length: 14
size: .
DNA: TGTGCCAGCAGCTTGGGGGGACAGTCCTATGGCTACACCTTC
CDR3: CASSLGGQSYGYTF

D: .
J: TRBJ1-4
V: TRBV5-8
length: 15
size: .
DNA: TGTGCCAGCAGCTTGGTGGGACGGCCAGATGAAAAACTGTTTTTT
CDR3: CASSLVGRPDEKLFF

D: TRBD1
J: TRBJ1-1
V: TRBV29-1
length: 14
size: .
DNA: TGCAGCGTTGAAGTTAAGGACAGGTATCTTGAAGCTTTCTTT
CDR3: CSVEVKDRYLEAFF

D: .
J: TRBJ2-3
V: TRBV7-2
length: 15
size: .
DNA: TGTGCCAGCAGCTTGAGGGCCTGGGCACCAGATACGCAGTATTTT
CDR3: CASSLRAWAPDTQYF

D: .
J: TRBJ1-2
V: TRBV12-3/TRBV12-4
length: 13
size: .
DNA: TGTGCCAGCACCATAGGAGGGCTCTATGGCTACACCTTC
CDR3: CASTIGGLYGYTF

D: .
J: TRBJ1-2
V: TRBV4-2
length: 16
size: .
DNA: TGTGCCAGCAGCCCAATAGCTCGGGAAGGGGGCTATGGCTACACCTTC
CDR3: CASSPIAREGGYGYTF

D: TRBD1
J: TRBJ1-2
V: TRBV5-6
length: 13
size: .
DNA: TGTGCCAGCAGCTGGGACAGATATTATGGCTACACCTTC
CDR3: CASSWDRYYGYTF

D: TRBD1
J: TRBJ2-6
V: TRBV7-9
length: 19
size: .
DNA: TGTGCCAGCAGCTATAAGCCGGGACAGGGAGACTCTGGGGCCAACGTCCTGACTTTC
CDR3: CASSYKPGQGDSGANVLTF

D: .
J: TRBJ1-6
V: TRBV21-1
length: 16
size: .
DNA: TGTGCCAGCAGCGTTCTCGGACAAGCAAGAGATTCACCCCTCCACTTT
CDR3: CASSVLGQARDSPLHF

D: TRBD1
J: TRBJ2-5
V: TRBV5-1
length: 15
size: .
DNA: TGCGCCAGCAGCCCCCGGGACAGGGGGCGTGAGACCCAGTACTTC
CDR3: CASSPRDRGRETQYF

D: TRBD2
J: TRBJ2-5
V: TRBV7-7
length: 15
size: .
DNA: TGTGCCAGCAGCTTAAGGACTAGTCTCCAAGAGACCCAGTACTTC
CDR3: CASSLRTSLQETQYF

D: .
J: TRBJ2-3
V: TRBV6-1
length: 16
size: once
DNA: TGTGCCAGCAGTGAATTCACGAGGCGGTACACAGATACGCAGTATTTT
CDR3: CASSEFTRRYTDTQYF

D: TRBD1
J: TRBJ1-3
V: TRBV3-1/TRBV3-2
length: 15
size: few
DNA: TGTGCCAGCAGCTACACAGGGGAATCTGGAAACACCATATATTTT
CDR3: CASSYTGESGNTIYF

D: .
J: TRBJ2-3
V: TRBV4-2
length: 14
size: .
DNA: TGTGCCAGCAGCCAAGGGGGTAGCGAAGATACGCAGTATTTT
CDR3: CASSQGGSEDTQYF

D: .
J: TRBJ1-1
V: TRBV7-9
length: 13
size: few
DNA: TGTGCCAGCAGCTTATGGCAGGACACTGAAGCTTTCTTT
CDR3: CASSLWQDTEAFF

D: .
J: TRBJ1-2
V: TRBV6-4
length: 9
size: .
DNA: TGTGCCGGTCGGAGAGACTACACCTTC
CDR3: CAGRRDYTF

D: .
J: TRBJ1-4
V: TRBV6-6
length: 14
size: .
DNA: TGTGCCAGCAGGGGCGGTGGGGACGAGGGAAAACTGTTTTTT
CDR3: CASRGGGDEGKLFF

D: .
J: TRBJ2-3
V: TRBV5-1
length: 14
size: .
DNA: TGCGCCAGCAAAGGGGTAACTTACACAGATACGCAGTATTTT
CDR3: CASKGVTYTDTQYF

D: .
J: TRBJ1-1
V: TRBV7-8
length: 18
size: once
DNA: TGTGCCAGCAGCCTCCGGGAGGGCAGGTTTATCATGAACACTGAAGCTTTCTTT
CDR3: CASSLREGRFIMNTEAFF

D: .
J: TRBJ1-5
V: TRBV5-6
length: 14
size: .
DNA: TGTGCCAGCAGCTTGGCGGGGGGATATCAGCCCCAGCATTTT
CDR3: CASSLAGGYQPQHF

D: TRBD1
J: TRBJ2-5
V: TRBV4-3
length: 14
size: .
DNA: TGCGCCAGCAGCCGGACAGGGCCGGAGGAGACCCAGTACTTC
CDR3: CASSRTGPEETQYF

D: .
J: TRBJ2-3
V: TRBV5-1
length: 14
size: .
DNA: TGCGCCAGCAGCTCCTCGCTGATCACAGATACGCAGTATTTT
CDR3: CASSSSLITDTQYF

D: .
J: TRBJ2-1
V: TRBV7-2
length: 13
size: .
DNA: TGTGCCAGCAGCTTCTTGTCCGGAAATGAGCAGTTCTTC
CDR3: CASSFLSGNEQFF

D: .
J: TRBJ2-1
V: TRBV7-2
length: 17
size: .
DNA: TGTGCCAGCAGCTTAGTAGTAGGGCGGGGAGGCTACAATGAGCAGTTCTTC
CDR3: CASSLVVGRGGYNEQFF

D: TRBD1
J: TRBJ1-6
V: TRBV7-8
length: 15
size: .
DNA: TGTGCCAGCAGCTCAAGACAGGGGGCTGATTCACCCCTCCACTTT
CDR3: CASSSRQGADSPLHF

D: TRBD1
J: TRBJ2-2
V: TRBV3-1/TRBV3-2
length: 15
size: .
DNA: TGTGCCAGCAGCCCTGGACAGGGGCCCACCGGGGAGCTGTTTTTT
CDR3: CASSPGQGPTGELFF

D: TRBD1
J: TRBJ1-3
V: TRBV7-2
length: 18
size: .
DNA: TGTGCCAGCAGCTTCCAACCCGGGACAGGGGGAGCTGGAAACACCATATATTTT
CDR3: CASSFQPGTGGAGNTIYF

D: .
J: TRBJ1-6
V: TRBV19
length: 13
size: .
DNA: TGTGCCAGTAGTTCGGGGTATAATTCACCCCTCCACTTT
CDR3: CASSSGYNSPLHF

D: .
J: TRBJ2-7
V: TRBV18
length: 14
size: .
DNA: TGTGCCAGCTCATATTCTCGGACCGACTACGAGCAGTACTTC
CDR3: CASSYSRTDYEQYF

D: .
J: TRBJ2-7
V: TRBV13
length: 14
size: .
DNA: TGTGCCAGCAGCCCTCCTGACGGAACCTACGAGCAGTACTTC
CDR3: CASSPPDGTYEQYF

D: TRBD1
J: TRBJ1-2
V: TRBV5-6
length: 18
size: .
DNA: TGTGCCAGCAGCGAATCCGAGAGGACAGGGGGCGTCAGCTATGGCTACACCTTC
CDR3: CASSESERTGGVSYGYTF

D: .
J: TRBJ1-1
V: TRBV7-9
length: 12
size: .
DNA: TGTGCCAGCAGCCCCCAGTACAGTGAAGCTTTCTTT
CDR3: CASSPQYSEAFF

D: .
J: TRBJ1-1
V: TRBV5-6
length: 14
size: .
DNA: TGTGCCAGCAGCTTGGGCGCCTGGCCCACTGAAGCTTTCTTT
CDR3: CASSLGAWPTEAFF

D: TRBD2
J: TRBJ2-1
V: TRBV28
length: 16
size: .
DNA: TGTGCCAGCAGTTCCACTGGACTAGCGGGGGGGAATGAGCAGTTCTTC
CDR3: CASSSTGLAGGNEQFF

D: .
J: TRBJ2-5
V: TRBV11-3
length: 15
size: .
DNA: TGTGCCAGCAGCTCCCACCTCGGCAACCAAGAGACCCAGTACTTC
CDR3: CASSSHLGNQETQYF

D: TRBD2
J: TRBJ2-1
V: TRBV19
length: 17
size: .
DNA: TGTGCCAGTAGTCCCCGGTCGGGAGGAGTTCGGTACAATGAGCAGTTCTTC
CDR3: CASSPRSGGVRYNEQFF